This is a list of T cell receptor beta chains from one sample in a study of blood T cell repertoires in COVID-19. Repertoires were generated with immunoSEQ multiplex PCR, while TCRdb's copy carries only in-frame clones and drops some. Seen here are about 33,000 clones, approximately 82% observed once, and the top ten hold about 14%. Source material: peripheral blood. The receptors were gathered from a human donor in a cohort sampled during active COVID-19. CDR3s include the opening cysteine and the closing phenylalanine or tryptophan. Fields, in order: CDR3 DNA, CDR3 protein, D gene, V gene, J gene, clone size. The D gene is left open where the match is weak. Expanded clones are given a class, and other clones once, few, many or no size at all.

DNA: TGTGCCAGCTCACCCCGGACTAGCGGGTTGGTAGAGACCCAGTACTTC
CDR3: CASSPRTSGLVETQYF
D: TRBD2
V: TRBV18
J: TRBJ2-5
size: -

DNA: TGTGCCAGCTCACCAGCGGGACTACAAGAGACCCAGTACTTC
CDR3: CASSPAGLQETQYF
D: TRBD2
V: TRBV18
J: TRBJ2-5
size: -

DNA: TGTGCCAGCAGCGCCGGGACAGGGCCCTACGAGCAGTACTTC
CDR3: CASSAGTGPYEQYF
D: TRBD1
V: TRBV6-4
J: TRBJ2-7
size: -

DNA: TGTGCCAGCAGCTTAGAACAGCTTGGGGAAAAACTGTTTTTT
CDR3: CASSLEQLGEKLFF
D: -
V: TRBV7-8
J: TRBJ1-4
size: -

DNA: TGTGCCAGCAGGAGTTCGAACACCGGGGAGCTGTTTTTT
CDR3: CASRSSNTGELFF
D: -
V: TRBV28
J: TRBJ2-2
size: -

DNA: TGTGCCAGTAGTACGGGACAGAGGGGTCAGCCCCAGCATTTT
CDR3: CASSTGQRGQPQHF
D: TRBD1
V: TRBV19
J: TRBJ1-5
size: -

DNA: TGCAGCGTTGAGGGACTTTTGGGGGAGACCCAGTACTTC
CDR3: CSVEGLLGETQYF
D: -
V: TRBV29-1
J: TRBJ2-5
size: -

DNA: TGTGCCAGCAGCCAAGAGAGCTCTGGAAACACCATATATTTT
CDR3: CASSQESSGNTIYF
D: -
V: TRBV4-2
J: TRBJ1-3
size: -

DNA: TGCGCCAGCCGACCACAGGGTGCTGGAAACACCATATATTTT
CDR3: CASRPQGAGNTIYF
D: -
V: TRBV5-1
J: TRBJ1-3
size: once

DNA: TGTGCCAGCAGCCAAGATTCAGCGGGGGGACCCACAGATACGCAGTATTTT
CDR3: CASSQDSAGGPTDTQYF
D: TRBD2
V: TRBV4-2
J: TRBJ2-3
size: -

DNA: TGTGCCAGCAGCAGTAGCCTCGGGGGGGACTCCTACGAGCAGTACTTC
CDR3: CASSSSLGGDSYEQYF
D: TRBD2
V: TRBV5-4
J: TRBJ2-7
size: once

DNA: TGTGCCAGTAGTATGTCAGGGCGATTAAACATTCAGTACTTC
CDR3: CASSMSGRLNIQYF
D: -
V: TRBV19
J: TRBJ2-4
size: -

DNA: TGTGCCAGCAGCAAGCGGACAGGGGGAGCCTACGAGCAGTACTTC
CDR3: CASSKRTGGAYEQYF
D: TRBD1
V: TRBV7-2
J: TRBJ2-7
size: -

DNA: TGTGCCAGCAGCTATTACTCCGATATGAACACTGAAGCTTTCTTT
CDR3: CASSYYSDMNTEAFF
D: -
V: TRBV3-1/TRBV3-2
J: TRBJ1-1
size: -

DNA: TGTGCCAGCAGCCCTAATTCCTACGAGCAGTACTTC
CDR3: CASSPNSYEQYF
D: -
V: TRBV9
J: TRBJ2-7
size: -

DNA: TGTGCCAGCAGTACAAATCAGGGGGCCCGAGAGACCCAGTACTTC
CDR3: CASSTNQGARETQYF
D: TRBD1
V: TRBV28
J: TRBJ2-5
size: -

DNA: TGTGCCAGCAGCTTAGTTGCGGAGACCCAGTACTTC
CDR3: CASSLVAETQYF
D: -
V: TRBV11-2
J: TRBJ2-5
size: -

DNA: TGCGCCAGCAGCCCGGGGGACCCGGACCAAGAGACCCAGTACTTC
CDR3: CASSPGDPDQETQYF
D: -
V: TRBV5-1
J: TRBJ2-5
size: -

DNA: TGTGCCAGCAAGCGACTAGCGGGGGACCAATTCTACGAGCAGTACTTC
CDR3: CASKRLAGDQFYEQYF
D: TRBD2
V: TRBV2
J: TRBJ2-7
size: -

DNA: TGTGCCAGCAGGAAACAGGGCAGTGGGCAGCCCCAGCATTTT
CDR3: CASRKQGSGQPQHF
D: -
V: TRBV6-5
J: TRBJ1-5
size: -

DNA: TGTGCCACCAGTAACAGGGTCAATGAGCAGTTCTTC
CDR3: CATSNRVNEQFF
D: -
V: TRBV24-1
J: TRBJ2-1
size: -

DNA: TGTGCCAGCTCACCCCAGCGGGCGGGGGCTCGTACTGAAGCTTTCTTT
CDR3: CASSPQRAGARTEAFF
D: -
V: TRBV18
J: TRBJ1-1
size: once

DNA: TGTGCCAGCAGCCAAAGGGGGGGCTACACCTTC
CDR3: CASSQRGGYTF
D: -
V: TRBV3-1/TRBV3-2
J: TRBJ1-2
size: -

DNA: TGTGCCAGCAGCGCCCAGACTAGCGGGGGGGCCTATGAGCAGTTCTTC
CDR3: CASSAQTSGGAYEQFF
D: TRBD2
V: TRBV9
J: TRBJ2-1
size: -

DNA: TGCGCCAGCGACGAGGGCAGCGGTCGAGGAGATACGCAGTATTTT
CDR3: CASDEGSGRGDTQYF
D: -
V: TRBV4-3
J: TRBJ2-3
size: -

DNA: TGTGCTAGCAGCTTAGAGAGACTAGATGAGCAGTTCTTC
CDR3: CASSLERLDEQFF
D: -
V: TRBV7-7
J: TRBJ2-1
size: -

DNA: TGCGCCAGCAGCTCGATTAGCGGGGGTTCTGATACGCAGTATTTT
CDR3: CASSSISGGSDTQYF
D: TRBD2
V: TRBV5-1
J: TRBJ2-3
size: -

DNA: TGTGCCAGCAGCCAAGGAGGTAGGAGGGACACTGAAGCTTTCTTT
CDR3: CASSQGGRRDTEAFF
D: -
V: TRBV14
J: TRBJ1-1
size: -

DNA: TGTGCCTGGAGTGTACAGGGGGGCAGCAATCAGCCCCAGCATTTT
CDR3: CAWSVQGGSNQPQHF
D: TRBD1
V: TRBV30
J: TRBJ1-5
size: -

DNA: TGTGCCAGCAGCCGCACAAACTCTGGAAACACCATATATTTT
CDR3: CASSRTNSGNTIYF
D: -
V: TRBV7-2
J: TRBJ1-3
size: -

DNA: TGCGCCAGCACCCAGGGACTAGCGGGGGGCCAAGAGACCCAGTACTTC
CDR3: CASTQGLAGGQETQYF
D: TRBD2
V: TRBV10-2
J: TRBJ2-5
size: -

DNA: TGTGCCAGCAGCAACGGACAGAATGAAAAACTGTTTTTT
CDR3: CASSNGQNEKLFF
D: -
V: TRBV3-1/TRBV3-2
J: TRBJ1-4
size: once